The 9 T cell receptor beta chains below all came from one sample that was sequenced in a study of shared clonotypes between healthy human individuals. The repertoire was sequenced with immunoSEQ multiplex PCR; TCRdb's copy has only in-frame clones and lacks some. The table shows 2.5 million or so clones, with 90% to 95% occurring only once. Sequencing was performed on naive CD4+ T cells sorted from blood. Sample subset: CD45RA+ positively selected. Receptors originate from a man younger than 35 in good health.

In this sample, this clone turned up once. The chain links TRBV5-5 to TRBJ1-5; D is unclear. CDR1 SGHKS and CDR2 YYEKEE come from the germline V gene (reference sequence). The CDR3 length is 15 residues. Deletions cut 0 bases from V and 3 bases from J, with 10 bases between. The CDR3 spells CASSLAFQFNQPQHF. The CDR3 DNA reads as TGTGCCAGCAGCTTGGCCTTCCAGTTCAATCAGCCCCAGCATTTT.

V is TRBV18 and J is TRBJ1-5; no clear D. CDR3 length: 13 amino acids. Germline V gene data show CDR1 as KGHSH and CDR2 as LQKENI. V lost 1 base, J lost 4 bases, and 5 bases lay in between. This chain's CDR3 is CASSPQANQPQHF. As DNA, the CDR3 is TGTGCCAGCTCACCACAGGCGAATCAGCCCCAGCATTTT.

The V and J genes are TRBV5-4 and TRBJ2-1; 15 nucleotides align to TRBD2. J gave up 7 bases and V 4 bases, and 9 bases lay outside the gene matches. Germline V gives CDR1 SGHNT, CDR2 YYREEE (reference sequence). This CDR3 is 17 amino acids long. This CDR3 is CASSPRTSGGALNEQFF. The CDR3 bases are TGTGCCAGCAGCCCTCGGACTAGCGGGGGGGCTTTGAATGAGCAGTTCTTC.

The chain combines TRBV13 with TRBJ2-7; D call uncertain. The CDR3 runs 14 residues. Germline loops: CDR1 PRHDT, CDR2 FYEKMQ (reference sequence). Trimming stripped 2 bases from V and 6 bases from J, with 14 bases between. The chain's CDR3 is CASSLSRFGTEQYF. As DNA, the CDR3 is TGTGCCAGCAGCTTATCTCGATTCGGTACCGAGCAGTACTTC.

The gene calls are TRBV25-1 and TRBJ1-3; 8 bases match TRBD1. Losses at the gene ends were 7 bases for V and 4 bases for J; bases not matched to a gene: 3. The CDR3 has 13 residues. Germline-derived CDR1 and CDR2 are MGHDK and SYGVNS. In DNA, the CDR3 is TGTGCCAGCACAGGGGGCGCCGGAAACACCATATATTTT. Residues: CASTGGAGNTIYF.

Comments on this clone: Other DNA sequences of this sample code for an identical CDR3. This chain links TRBV19 with TRBJ1-1; D uncertain. V shed 0 bases and J shed 1 base, with 3 bases lying between them. The CDR3 contains 13 residues. CDR1 and CDR2 from the germline V gene are LNHDA and SQIVND (reference sequence). CDR3 DNA sequence: TGTGCCAGTAGTATAGACCCGAACACTGAAGCTTTCTTT. Its translation: CASSIDPNTEAFF.

The chain joins TRBV6-1 to TRBJ1-2; 7 bases are shared with TRBD1. V lost 0 bases and J lost 4; bases outside the gene matches: 2. This CDR3 has 14 amino acids. CDR1 and CDR2 from the germline V gene are MNHNS and SASEGT. CDR3: CASSEATGIYGYTF. The CDR3 DNA reads TGTGCCAGCAGTGAAGCGACAGGGATCTATGGCTACACCTTC.

The chain uses TRBV6-5 and TRBJ1-2; D not resolved. The ends were cut back, 7 bases at V and 7 bases at J, with 19 bases in the middle. This CDR3 comprises 14 residues. Germline V gives CDR1 MNHEY, CDR2 SVGAGI. The CDR3 nucleotides are TGTGCCAGCAAACCGGCAGCGCTGAGCGGTGGCTACACCTTC. Translation: CASKPAALSGGYTF.

The chain links TRBV4-2 to TRBJ2-5, with D tentatively TRBD2 (6 bases). The length of the CDR3 is 16 residues. CDR1 is LGHNA and CDR2 is YNFKEQ in the germline V gene. V was cut by 4 bases and J by 1 base, with 16 bases left in between. CDR3 residues: CASSPLGAGTQETQYF. CDR3 sequence (DNA): TGTGCCAGCAGCCCCCTCGGGGCGGGGACCCAAGAGACCCAGTACTTC.